Sequencing of this T cell receptor beta chain was carried out in a study of beta chain features in type 1 diabetes. Study-level findings and limits: Insertions were fewer and deletions more numerous at VDJ junctions in type 1 diabetes patients. People with Type 1 diabetes carried modestly yet significantly shorter TCRB CDR3s in all four CD4+ subsets. Cells with high TCR expression could be over-represented when cDNA is sequenced.

V dropped 2 bases and J dropped 0 bases, with 29 bases sitting between them. CDR1 is MDHEN and CDR2 is SYDVKM in the germline V gene. The CDR3 length is 22 residues. Sequencing targeted expressed TCRB transcripts, as all isolated RNA had been reverse transcribed. Assay used: immunoSEQ multiplex PCR; TCRdb lists only in-frame clones, some missing. The sample has hundreds of thousands of clones, approximately 10% seen once. Via CD45RO/CCR7/CD25/CD127/CD95/CD27, cells of the CD4+ naive, central memory, regulatory and stem cell-like memory subsets were sorted. About this clone: Its target is not known.

The sequence was obtained from a man aged 25-40 years with type 1 diabetes. This chain uses TRBV28 with TRBJ1-5, with D tentatively TRBD1 (5 bases). Specimen: naive CD4+ T cells from blood. Here the CDR3 reads CASSLRFNVRPGGGHSNQPQHF. The CDR3 DNA is TGTGCCAGCAGTTTACGATTCAACGTTCGGCCGGGGGGAGGGCATAGCAATCAGCCCCAGCATTTT. Supplemented by reference TRBV28 and TRBJ1-5, the full variable domain reads DVKVTQSSRYLVKRTGEKVFLECVQDMDHENMFWYRQDPGLGLRLIYFSYDVKMKEKGDIPEGYSVSREKKERFSLILESASTNQTSMYLCASSLRFNVRPGGGHSNQPQHFGDGTRLSIL.